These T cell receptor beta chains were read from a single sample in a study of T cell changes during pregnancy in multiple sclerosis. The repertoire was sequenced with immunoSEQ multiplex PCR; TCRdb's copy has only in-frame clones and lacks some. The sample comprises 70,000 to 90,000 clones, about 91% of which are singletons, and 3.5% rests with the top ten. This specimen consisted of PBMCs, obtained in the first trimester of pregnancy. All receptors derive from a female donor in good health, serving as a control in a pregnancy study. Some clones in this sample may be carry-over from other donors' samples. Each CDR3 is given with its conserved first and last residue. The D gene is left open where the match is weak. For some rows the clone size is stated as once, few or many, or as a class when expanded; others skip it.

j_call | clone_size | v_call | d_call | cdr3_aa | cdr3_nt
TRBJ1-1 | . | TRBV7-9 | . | CASSLAQGATEAFF | TGTGCCAGCAGCTTAGCGCAAGGGGCCACTGAAGCTTTCTTT
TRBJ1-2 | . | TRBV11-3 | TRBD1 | CASSGREDRGPNNYGYTF | TGTGCCAGCAGCGGGCGGGAGGACAGGGGCCCCAATAACTATGGCTACACCTTC
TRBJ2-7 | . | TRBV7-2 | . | CASSYDRTYEQYF | TGTGCCAGCAGCTACGACAGGACCTACGAGCAGTACTTC
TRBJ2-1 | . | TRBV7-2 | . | CASTQDYTYNEQFF | TGTGCCAGCACCCAGGACTATACCTACAATGAGCAGTTCTTC
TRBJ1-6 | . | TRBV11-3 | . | CASPGHNNSPLHF | TGTGCCAGCCCGGGACACAATAATTCACCCCTCCACTTT
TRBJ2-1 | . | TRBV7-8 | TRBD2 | CASSPTSLSGEQFF | TGTGCCAGCAGTCCGACTAGCCTCTCGGGGGAGCAGTTCTTC
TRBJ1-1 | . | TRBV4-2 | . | CASSQDWAGVNEAFF | TGTGCCAGCAGCCAAGATTGGGCGGGGGTTAATGAAGCTTTCTTT
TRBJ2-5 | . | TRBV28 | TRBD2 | CASSLYASGKETQYF | TGTGCCAGCAGTTTATATGCTAGCGGGAAAGAGACCCAGTACTTC
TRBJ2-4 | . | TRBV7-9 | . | CASSPSGGEGIQYF | TGTGCCAGCAGCCCCTCGGGGGGCGAGGGCATTCAGTACTTC
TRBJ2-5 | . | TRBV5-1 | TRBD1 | CASSRDRVGETQYF | TGCGCCAGCAGCCGGGACAGGGTGGGGGAGACCCAGTACTTC
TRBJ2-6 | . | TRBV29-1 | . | CSVEDSVRSGANVLTF | TGCAGCGTTGAAGATTCAGTACGATCCGGGGCCAACGTCCTGACTTTC
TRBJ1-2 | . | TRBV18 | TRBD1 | CASSRGQGSSNYGYTF | TGTGCCAGCTCACGAGGACAGGGATCGAGTAACTATGGCTACACCTTC
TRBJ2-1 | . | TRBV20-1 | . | CSASPQKEQFF | TGCAGTGCTAGTCCTCAGAAGGAGCAGTTCTTC
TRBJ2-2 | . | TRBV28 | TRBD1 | CASSSTGVLYTGELFF | TGTGCCAGCAGTTCGACAGGGGTGCTTTACACCGGGGAGCTGTTTTTT
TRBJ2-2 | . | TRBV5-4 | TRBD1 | CASSQGQGPGELFF | TGTGCCAGCAGCCAGGGACAGGGGCCCGGGGAGCTGTTTTTT
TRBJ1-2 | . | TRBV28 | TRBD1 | CASSLSGQGIRYTF | TGTGCCAGCAGTCTGAGCGGACAGGGAATACGCTACACCTTC
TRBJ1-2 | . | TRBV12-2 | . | CASRPMDSDYGYTF | TGTGCAAGTCGCCCCATGGACAGCGACTATGGCTACACCTTC
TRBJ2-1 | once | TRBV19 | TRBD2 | CASRVGGPSYNEQFF | TGTGCCAGTAGGGTGGGAGGGCCTTCCTACAATGAGCAGTTCTTC
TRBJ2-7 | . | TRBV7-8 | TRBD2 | CASRLAESSYEQYF | TGTGCCAGCAGACTAGCGGAGAGCTCCTACGAGCAGTACTTC
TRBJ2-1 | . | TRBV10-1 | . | CASSRTSYNEQFF | TGCGCCAGCAGCAGAACCTCCTACAATGAGCAGTTCTTC
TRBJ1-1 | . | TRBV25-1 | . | CASSGYTGGTEAFF | TGTGCCAGCAGTGGGTACACCGGGGGGACTGAAGCTTTCTTT
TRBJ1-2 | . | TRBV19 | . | CASSSTGSGYTF | TGTGCCAGTAGTTCTACAGGGAGTGGCTACACCTTC
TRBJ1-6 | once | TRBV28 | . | CASSFPNSPLHF | TGTGCCAGCAGTTTCCCTAACTCACCCCTCCACTTT
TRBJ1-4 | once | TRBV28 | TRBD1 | CASSSPGQGPTNEKLFF | TGTGCCAGCAGTTCTCCGGGACAGGGGCCAACTAATGAAAAACTGTTTTTT
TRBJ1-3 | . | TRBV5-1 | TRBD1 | CASSPTQGASGNTIYF | TGCGCCAGCAGCCCGACACAGGGGGCTTCTGGAAACACCATATATTTT
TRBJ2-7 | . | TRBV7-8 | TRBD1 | CASSQTRDRGSEQYF | TGTGCCAGCAGCCAGACCCGGGACAGGGGCTCCGAGCAGTACTTC
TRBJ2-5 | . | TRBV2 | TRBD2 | CAESHGTRLKETQYF | TGTGCCGAGTCGCATGGGACTAGATTAAAAGAGACCCAGTACTTC
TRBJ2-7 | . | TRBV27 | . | CASSLAAGPGYEQYF | TGTGCCAGCAGTTTAGCGGCAGGGCCGGGCTACGAGCAGTACTTC
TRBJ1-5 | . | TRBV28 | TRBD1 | CASSLRGHQPQHF | TGTGCCAGCAGTCTCAGGGGGCATCAGCCCCAGCATTTT
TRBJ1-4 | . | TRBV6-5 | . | CASSPRVNNEKLFF | TGTGCCAGCAGTCCCAGGGTGAACAATGAAAAACTGTTTTTT
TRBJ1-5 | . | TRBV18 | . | CASSSIVGQPQHF | TGTGCCAGCTCATCTATCGTCGGGCAGCCCCAGCATTTT
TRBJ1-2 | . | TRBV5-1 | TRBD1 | CASSLGGGDGYTF | TGCGCCAGCAGTTTAGGGGGCGGGGATGGCTACACCTTC
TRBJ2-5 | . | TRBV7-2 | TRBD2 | CASSPLAGGPETQYF | TGTGCCAGCAGTCCGCTAGCGGGAGGGCCAGAGACCCAGTACTTC
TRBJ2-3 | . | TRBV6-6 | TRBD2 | CASTLAGGTDTQYF | TGTGCCAGCACCTTAGCGGGAGGAACAGATACGCAGTATTTT
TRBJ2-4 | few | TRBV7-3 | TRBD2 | CASSSSSGHLAKNIQYF | TGTGCCAGCAGCTCGTCTAGCGGGCACCTAGCCAAAAACATTCAGTACTTC
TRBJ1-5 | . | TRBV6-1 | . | CASTGGNQPQHF | TGTGCCAGCACCGGTGGCAATCAGCCCCAGCATTTT
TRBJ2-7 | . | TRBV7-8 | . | CASTPGEIYEQYF | TGTGCCAGCACCCCGGGAGAGATATACGAGCAGTACTTC
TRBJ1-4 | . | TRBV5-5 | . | CASSLEGLGGPEKLFF | TGTGCCAGCAGCTTGGAAGGGCTGGGGGGTCCTGAAAAACTGTTTTTT
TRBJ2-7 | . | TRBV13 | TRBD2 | CASSYWRGTSGPIEQYF | TGTGCCAGCAGCTATTGGAGAGGGACTAGCGGTCCGATCGAGCAGTACTTC
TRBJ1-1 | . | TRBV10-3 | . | CAINSGPPNTEAFF | TGTGCCATCAACTCAGGGCCGCCGAACACTGAAGCTTTCTTT
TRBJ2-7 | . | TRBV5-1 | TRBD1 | CASSLSGGSYEQYF | TGCGCCAGCAGCTTATCAGGGGGCTCCTACGAGCAGTACTTC
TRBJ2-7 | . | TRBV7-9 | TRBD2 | CASSRQRGTYEQYF | TGTGCCAGCAGCCGCCAGCGGGGGACCTACGAGCAGTACTTC
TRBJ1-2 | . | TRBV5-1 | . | CASSLDGSSNYGYTF | TGCGCCAGCAGCTTGGACGGGTCTTCTAACTATGGCTACACCTTC
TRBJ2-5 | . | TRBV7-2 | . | CASSSGYQETQYF | TGTGCCAGCAGCTCCGGTTACCAAGAGACCCAGTACTTC
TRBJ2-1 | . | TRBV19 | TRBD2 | CASTYNGLVYYNEQFF | TGTGCCAGTACTTACAACGGACTAGTATACTACAATGAGCAGTTCTTC
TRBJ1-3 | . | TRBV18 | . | CASSSTGNTIYF | TGTGCCAGCTCGTCTACTGGAAACACCATATATTTT